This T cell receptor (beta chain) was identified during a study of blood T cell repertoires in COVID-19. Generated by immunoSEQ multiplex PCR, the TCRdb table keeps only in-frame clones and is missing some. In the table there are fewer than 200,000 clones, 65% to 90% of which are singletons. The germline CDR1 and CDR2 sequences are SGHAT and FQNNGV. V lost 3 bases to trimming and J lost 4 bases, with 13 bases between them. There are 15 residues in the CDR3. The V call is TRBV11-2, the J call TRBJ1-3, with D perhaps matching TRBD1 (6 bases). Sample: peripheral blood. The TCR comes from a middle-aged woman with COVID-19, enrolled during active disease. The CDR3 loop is CASSFPGQIGNTIYF. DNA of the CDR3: TGTGCCAGCAGCTTCCCGGGACAAATAGGAAACACCATATATTTT. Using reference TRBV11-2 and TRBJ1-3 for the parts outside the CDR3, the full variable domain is EAGVAQSPRYKIIEKRQSVAFWCNPISGHATLYWYQQILGQGPKLLIQFQNNGVVDDSQLPKDRFSAERLKGVDSTLKIQPAKLEDSAVYLCASSFPGQIGNTIYFGEGSWLTVV.